This paragraph covers one T cell receptor (beta chain) sequence. Its target is unknown. V dropped 5 bases and J dropped 1; count of bases not matched to a gene: 5. CDR1 is SGHVS, CDR2 FNYEAQ, per germline. There are 17 residues in the CDR3. The sample originates from a study of T-cell memory formation after mild COVID-19. Turning to the study itself: TCR clusters were largely donor specific.

TCRdb re-analysed the 5' RACE reads in MiXCR, keeping a single row per CDR3 protein. Of about 390,000 distinct CDR3 sequences listed, about 15% were seen once; the top ten hold about 22%. Study-level results: There were some responding clones in pre-infection memory, which suggested that cross-reactive memory had joined. The authors did not confirm SARS-CoV-2 specificity of second-wave clones peaking day 37. Among contracting clones, CD4+ were mainly CM/EM and CD8+ enriched in EMRA.

The receptor comes from a man between 18 and 29 years old who had mild COVID-19 (a few samples of this study predate the infection). Cell type and time point are not known. Sample: PBMCs or a T cell subset sorted from them (not recorded which). The chain couples TRBV7-6 to TRBJ1-6, with 10 bases that match TRBD1. The CDR3 DNA reads as TGTGCCAGCAGCCTGAGGACAGGGGGTTCCTATAATTCACCCCTCCACTTT. Its protein is CASSLRTGGSYNSPLHF. The complete variable domain, with remaining parts taken from reference TRBV7-6 and TRBJ1-6, reads GAGVSQSPRYKVTKRGQDVALRCDPISGHVSLYWYRQALGQGPEFLTYFNYEAQQDKSGLPNDRFSAERPEGSISTLTIQRTEQRDSAMYRCASSLRTGGSYNSPLHFGNGTRLTVT.